Included here is one T cell receptor (beta chain) sequence, with context. The data were obtained in a study of blood T cell repertoires in COVID-19. Overall study context: The United States, Italy and Spain supplied acute and convalescent COVID-19 samples.

Authors' analysis steps: Amplification of reference gene primers was used by the study to estimate nucleated cell counts. The method was immunoSEQ multiplex PCR; TCRdb's version includes in-frame clones alone and lacks a portion of them. The V and J calls and clone size are taken from that table; D and trimming were inferred from the DNA. Among roughly 190,000 clones, around 87% were seen once, and the ten largest hold about 7%. Deletions cut 7 bases from V and 0 bases from J, with 9 bases between. The germline gives CDR1 ENHRY, CDR2 SYGVKD. CDR3 length: 14 amino acids. The sample taken for sequencing was peripheral blood. The chain combines TRBV10-3 with TRBJ2-2, with D tentatively TRBD1 (5 bases). The receptor was isolated from a woman of 80 years or more in a cohort sampled during active or convalescent COVID-19. CDR3 nucleotide sequence: TGTGCCATCATGGGGCAGCCGAACACCGGGGAGCTGTTTTTT. Translating gives CAIMGQPNTGELFF.